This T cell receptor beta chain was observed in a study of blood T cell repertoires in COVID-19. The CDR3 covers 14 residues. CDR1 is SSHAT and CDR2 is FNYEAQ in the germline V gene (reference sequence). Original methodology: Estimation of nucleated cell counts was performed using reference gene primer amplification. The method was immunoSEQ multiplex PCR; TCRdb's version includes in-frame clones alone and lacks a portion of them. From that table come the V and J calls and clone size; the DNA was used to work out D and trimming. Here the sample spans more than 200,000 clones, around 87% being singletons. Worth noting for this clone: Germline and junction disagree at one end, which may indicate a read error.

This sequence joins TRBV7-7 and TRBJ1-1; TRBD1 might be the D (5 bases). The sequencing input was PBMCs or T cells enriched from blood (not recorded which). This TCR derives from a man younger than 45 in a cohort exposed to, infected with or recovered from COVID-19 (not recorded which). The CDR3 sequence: CASSQGVLGTEAFF. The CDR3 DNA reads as TGTGCTAGCAGCCAAGGGGTCCTGGGGACTGAAGCTTTCTTT. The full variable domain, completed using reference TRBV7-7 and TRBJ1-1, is GAGVSQSPRYKVTKRGQDVTLRCDPISSHATLYWYQQALGQGPEFLTYFNYEAQPDKSGLPSDRFSAERPEGSISTLTIQRTEQRDSAMYRCASSQGVLGTEAFFGQGTRLTVV.